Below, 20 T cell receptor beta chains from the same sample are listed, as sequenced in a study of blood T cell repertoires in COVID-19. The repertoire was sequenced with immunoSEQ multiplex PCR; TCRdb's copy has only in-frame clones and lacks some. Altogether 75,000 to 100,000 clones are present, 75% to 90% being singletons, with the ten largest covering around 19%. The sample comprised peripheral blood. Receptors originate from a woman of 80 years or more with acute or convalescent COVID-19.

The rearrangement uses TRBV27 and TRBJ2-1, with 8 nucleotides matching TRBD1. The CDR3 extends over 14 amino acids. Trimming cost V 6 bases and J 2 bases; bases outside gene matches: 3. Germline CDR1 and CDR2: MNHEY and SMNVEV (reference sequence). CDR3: CASRWTGPYNEQFF. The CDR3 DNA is TGTGCCAGCAGGTGGACAGGGCCCTACAATGAGCAGTTCTTC.

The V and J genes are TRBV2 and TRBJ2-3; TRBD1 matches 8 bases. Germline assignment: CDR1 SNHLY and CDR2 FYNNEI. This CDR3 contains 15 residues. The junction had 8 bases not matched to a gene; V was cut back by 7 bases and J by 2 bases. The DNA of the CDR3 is TGTGCCAGCATCCGGGACAGGCCTTACACAGATACGCAGTATTTT. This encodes CASIRDRPYTDTQYF.

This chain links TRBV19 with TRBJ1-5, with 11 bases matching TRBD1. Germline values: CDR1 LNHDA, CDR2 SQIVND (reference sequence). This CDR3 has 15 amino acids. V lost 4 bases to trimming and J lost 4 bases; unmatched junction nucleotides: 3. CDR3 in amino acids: CASSSGQGANQPQHF. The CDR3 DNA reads TGTGCCAGTAGTAGCGGACAGGGGGCGAATCAGCCCCAGCATTTT. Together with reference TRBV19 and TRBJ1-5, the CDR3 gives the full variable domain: DGGITQSPKYLFRKEGQNVTLSCEQNLNHDAMYWYRQDPGQGLRLIYYSQIVNDFQKGDIAEGYSVSREKKESFPLTVTSAQKNPTAFYLCASSSGQGANQPQHFGDGTRLSIL.

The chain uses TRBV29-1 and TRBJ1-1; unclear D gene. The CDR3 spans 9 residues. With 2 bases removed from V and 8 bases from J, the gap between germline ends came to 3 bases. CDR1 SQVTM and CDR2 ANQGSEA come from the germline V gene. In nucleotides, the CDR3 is TGCAGCGTTGAACGGGAAGCTTTCTTT. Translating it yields CSVEREAFF.

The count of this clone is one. DNA for the CDR3: TGTGCCAGCATGGGGCAGGCCGGGGAGCTGTTTTTT. Amino acids: CASMGQAGELFF. The rearrangement uses TRBV28 and TRBJ2-2, with D possibly matching TRBD1 (5 bases). Trimming stripped 7 bases from V and 6 bases from J, with 9 bases between. The CDR3 contains 12 residues. From germline, CDR1 is MDHEN and CDR2 SYDVKM.

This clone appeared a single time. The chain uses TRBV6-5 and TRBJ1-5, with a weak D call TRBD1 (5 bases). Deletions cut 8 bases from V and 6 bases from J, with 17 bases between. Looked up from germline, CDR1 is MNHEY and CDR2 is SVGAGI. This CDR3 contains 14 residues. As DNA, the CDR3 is TGTGCCAGCTCATCGGGTAGGGGAGGTCAGCCCCAGCATTTT. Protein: CASSSGRGGQPQHF.

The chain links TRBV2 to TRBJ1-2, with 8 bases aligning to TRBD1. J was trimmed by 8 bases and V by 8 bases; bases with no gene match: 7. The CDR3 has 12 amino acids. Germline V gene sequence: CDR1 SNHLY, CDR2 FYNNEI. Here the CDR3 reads CASGQGQRGYTF. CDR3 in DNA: TGTGCCAGCGGACAGGGTCAACGCGGCTACACCTTC.

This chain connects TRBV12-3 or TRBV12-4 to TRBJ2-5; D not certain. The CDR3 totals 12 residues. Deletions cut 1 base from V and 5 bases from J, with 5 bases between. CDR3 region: CASSLVRETQYF. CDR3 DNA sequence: TGTGCCAGCAGTTTAGTTCGGGAGACCCAGTACTTC.

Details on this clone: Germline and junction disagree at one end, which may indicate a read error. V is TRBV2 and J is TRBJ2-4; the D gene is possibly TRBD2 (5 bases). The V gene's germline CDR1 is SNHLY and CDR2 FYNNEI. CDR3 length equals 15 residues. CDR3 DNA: TGTGCCAGCAGTGCCTGGAGCGGATACAAAAACATTCAGTACTTT. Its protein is CASSAWSGYKNIQYF.

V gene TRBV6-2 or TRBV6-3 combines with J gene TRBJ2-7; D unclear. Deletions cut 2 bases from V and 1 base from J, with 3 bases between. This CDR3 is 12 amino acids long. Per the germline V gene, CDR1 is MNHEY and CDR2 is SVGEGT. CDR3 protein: CASSYESYEQYF. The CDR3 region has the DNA TGTGCCAGCAGTTACGAGTCCTACGAGCAGTACTTC.

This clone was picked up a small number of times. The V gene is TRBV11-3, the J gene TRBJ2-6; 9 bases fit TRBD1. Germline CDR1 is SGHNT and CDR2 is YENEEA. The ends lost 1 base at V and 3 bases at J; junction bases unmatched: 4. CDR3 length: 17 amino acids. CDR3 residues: CASSLGTGGGGANVLTF. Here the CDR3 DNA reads TGTGCCAGCAGCTTAGGAACAGGGGGCGGTGGGGCCAACGTCCTGACTTTC. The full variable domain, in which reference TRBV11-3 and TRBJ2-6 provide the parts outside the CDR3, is EAGVVQSPRYKIIEKKQPVAFWCNPISGHNTLYWYLQNLGQGPELLIRYENEEAVDDSQLPKDRFSAERLKGVDSTLKIQPAELGDSAVYLCASSLGTGGGGANVLTFGAGSRLTVL.

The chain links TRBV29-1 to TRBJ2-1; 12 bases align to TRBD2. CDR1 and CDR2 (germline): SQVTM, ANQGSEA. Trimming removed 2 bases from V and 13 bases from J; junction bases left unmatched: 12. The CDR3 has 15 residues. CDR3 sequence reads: CSVERGRTSGELQFF. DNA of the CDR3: TGCAGCGTTGAAAGAGGGCGGACTAGCGGGGAATTACAGTTCTTC.

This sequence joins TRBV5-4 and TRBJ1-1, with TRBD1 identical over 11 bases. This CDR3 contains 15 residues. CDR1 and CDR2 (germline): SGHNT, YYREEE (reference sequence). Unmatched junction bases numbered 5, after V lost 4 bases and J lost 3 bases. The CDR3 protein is CASSIPGQGDTEAFF. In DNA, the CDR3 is TGTGCCAGCAGCATCCCGGGACAGGGGGACACTGAAGCTTTCTTT.

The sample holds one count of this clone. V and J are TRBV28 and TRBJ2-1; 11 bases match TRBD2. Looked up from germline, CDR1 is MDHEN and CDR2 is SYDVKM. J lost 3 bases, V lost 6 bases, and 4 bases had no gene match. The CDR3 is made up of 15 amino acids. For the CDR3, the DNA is TGTGCCAGCAGGGTAGCGGGGGGGCTCTACAATGAGCAGTTCTTC. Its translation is CASRVAGGLYNEQFF.

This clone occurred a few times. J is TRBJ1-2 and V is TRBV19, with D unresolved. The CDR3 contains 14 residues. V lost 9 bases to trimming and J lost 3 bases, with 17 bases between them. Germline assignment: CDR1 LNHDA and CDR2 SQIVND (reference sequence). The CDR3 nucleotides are TGTGCCAGCAATTTGCCGGGAGAGGACTATGGCTACACCTTC. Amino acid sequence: CASNLPGEDYGYTF.

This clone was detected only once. This CDR3 reads CASSLFPPRQGGKGYTF. CDR3 DNA sequence: TGTGCCAGCAGCTTATTCCCGCCCCGGCAGGGGGGAAAAGGCTACACCTTC. The gene calls are TRBV11-2 and TRBJ1-2, with 7 bases lining up with TRBD1. CDR1 and CDR2 (germline): SGHAT, FQNNGV. V gave up 2 bases and J gave up 8 bases; unmatched junction bases: 17. This CDR3 contains 17 residues.

The CDR3 loop is CASSLGAPGNTIYF. In nucleotides, the CDR3 is TGCGCCAGCAGCTTGGGGGCGCCTGGAAACACCATATATTTT. The V gene is TRBV5-1, the J gene TRBJ1-3, with D unclear. In germline, CDR1 is SGHRS, CDR2 YFSETQ. The CDR3 is made up of 14 amino acids. Trimming removed 0 bases from V and 2 bases from J, with 6 bases in between.

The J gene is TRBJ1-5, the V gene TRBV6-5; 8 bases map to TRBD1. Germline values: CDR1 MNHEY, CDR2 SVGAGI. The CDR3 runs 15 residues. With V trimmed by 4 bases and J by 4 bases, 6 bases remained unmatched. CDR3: CASSWTDRENQPQHF. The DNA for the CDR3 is TGTGCCAGCAGTTGGACGGACAGGGAGAATCAGCCCCAGCATTTT.

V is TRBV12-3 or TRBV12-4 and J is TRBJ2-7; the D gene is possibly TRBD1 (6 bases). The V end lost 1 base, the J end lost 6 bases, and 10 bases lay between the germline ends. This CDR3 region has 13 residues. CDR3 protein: CASSLETGLEQYF. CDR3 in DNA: TGTGCCAGCAGTTTAGAGACAGGACTCGAGCAGTACTTC.

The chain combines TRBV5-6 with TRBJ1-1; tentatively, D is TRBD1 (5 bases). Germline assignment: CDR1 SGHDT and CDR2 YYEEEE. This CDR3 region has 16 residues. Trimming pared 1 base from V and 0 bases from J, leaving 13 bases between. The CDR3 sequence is CASSLRQTFMNTEAFF. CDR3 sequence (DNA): TGTGCCAGCAGCTTGAGACAGACCTTCATGAACACTGAAGCTTTCTTT.